This TCR beta chain was captured by sequencing in a study of blood T cells in healthy people across ages (dated by TCRdb to the mid-2010s). At the level of the whole study: In model experiments, template switching captured roughly one uniquely barcoded TCR beta cDNA molecule for every two T cells. The study measured age-related changes in TCR beta repertoire diversity using deep sequencing normalized with unique cDNA molecular identifiers. Four age groups were formed from the donors: young (average roughly 16 years), middle-aged (just under 40), aged (about 68) and long-lived (roughly 88). To avoid experimental bias, donors of different ages were randomly spread across the sequencing lanes. For two donors (one aged 18 to 29 and one aged 80 or older), the study analyzed two additional independent replicas of 1 million unique cDNA reads from the same blood draw.

Including cysteine and phenylalanine, the CDR3 has 16 amino acids. The read is trimmed to its CDR3 DNA, 48 bases read in frame from base 1. The germline V gene (reference sequence) provides CDR1 DFQATT and CDR2 SNEGSKA. V and J are truncated by 0 bases and 4 bases respectively, leaving an intervening sequence of 16 bases. Receptor libraries were prepared by 5' RACE. The run used an Illumina HiSeq 2500. A second PCR of 7 to 11 cycles was run with a J-beta primer mix and a sample-barcoded 5' primer. A template-switch 5' adaptor carrying 12 random nucleotides introduced a unique molecular identifier onto each TCR beta cDNA molecule. At least 2.5 million CDR3-containing paired-end reads were obtained from each sample. All of the RNA was converted into first-strand cDNA using the Mint cDNA synthesis kit, with a TRBC-specific oligonucleotide serving as the primer. Following uracil-DNA glycosylase treatment, all cDNA underwent a first 18-cycle PCR with the universal primers M1SS and BC2_uni_R. Regarding the original processing steps: For normalization, 1 million high-quality reads were randomly selected from each sample, with every read carrying a distinct molecular identifier. Reads sharing molecular identifiers were discarded rather than binned into consensus sequences. MiTCR, set to a Q25 quality threshold and the strictest error-elimination algorithm, was used for CDR3 identification, clonotype clustering and error correction. A nonparametric unseen species model using Euler transformation provided a lower-bound estimate of total TCR beta diversity. TCRdb cleaned the public reads at Q25 with fastp, built clones with MiXCR and kept in-frame beta chains. When rows share a CDR3 protein, they turn into one entry using the most common DNA and genes. What appears here as the V and J calls and clone size reflects TCRdb's work, not the paper's. The sample records about 620,000 distinct CDR3 sequences, under 65% of which are singletons. The ten largest clones add up to about 13% of the sample.

The approximately 39 donors, aged about 6 to 95 years, were systemically healthy Caucasian individuals from Russia. Around 10 milliliters of peripheral blood were collected from each donor into EDTA-treated Vacutainer tubes. PBMCs were isolated by Ficoll-Paque density-gradient centrifugation, with at least 7 million obtained per sample. Total RNA was extracted from PBMCs with Trizol reagent, with at least 6 micrograms obtained per sample. For every donor, flow cytometry on a PBMC aliquot measured the percentage of naive CD45RAhigh/CD27high T cells. On the study overall, not on this receptor specifically: Compared with the aged group, more naive CD4+ T cells, fewer expanded clones and increased TCR diversity were shown by the long-lived group, suggesting age selection. Estimates of total diversity based on one million sequenced T cells were considered lower bounds and underestimates. Because donor CMV infection status was unknown, age-related changes in expanded clonotypes were potentially confounded. Observed TCR beta diversity per million T cells fell roughly linearly with age, and a significant reduction was already apparent by age roughly 40. Because profiling used bulk unsorted PBMCs, naive and antigen-experienced compartments could not be compared conclusively. Observed TCR beta diversity correlated strongly with the percentage of naive T cells measured by flow cytometry.

As concerns this clonotype: Its antigen remains undetermined. Base quality data are lacking; no much larger clone is found one base away.

The chain is assembled from TRBV20-1 and TRBJ2-1; D gene: possibly TRBD2, on 5 matching bases. Sequencing input: blood. This sequence originates from a woman aged 80 or over in good health. CDR3 region: CSARDRRGSLYNEQFF. The DNA is as follows: TGCAGTGCTAGAGATAGACGGGGTAGCCTTTACAATGAGCAGTTCTTC.